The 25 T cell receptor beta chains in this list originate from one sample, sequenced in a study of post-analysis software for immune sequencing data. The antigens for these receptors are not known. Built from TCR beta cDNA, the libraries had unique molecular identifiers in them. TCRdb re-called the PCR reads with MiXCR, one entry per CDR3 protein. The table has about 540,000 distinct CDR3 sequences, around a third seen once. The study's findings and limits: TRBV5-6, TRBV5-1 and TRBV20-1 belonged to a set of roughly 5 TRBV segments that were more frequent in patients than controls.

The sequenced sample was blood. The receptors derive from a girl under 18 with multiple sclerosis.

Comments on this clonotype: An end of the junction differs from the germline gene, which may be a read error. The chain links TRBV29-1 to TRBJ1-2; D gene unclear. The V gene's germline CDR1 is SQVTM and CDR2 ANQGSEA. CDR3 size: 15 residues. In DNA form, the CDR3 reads TGCAGCGCCCCTTATATTGGACCTTCTAACTATGGCAACACCTTC. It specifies CSAPYIGPSNYGNTF.

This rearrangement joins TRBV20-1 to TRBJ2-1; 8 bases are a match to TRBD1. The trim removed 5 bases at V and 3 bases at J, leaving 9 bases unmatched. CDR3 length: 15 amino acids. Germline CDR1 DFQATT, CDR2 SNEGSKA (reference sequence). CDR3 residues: CSARRSGGIYNEQFF. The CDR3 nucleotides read TGCAGTGCTCGGCGGTCAGGGGGCATCTACAATGAGCAGTTCTTC.

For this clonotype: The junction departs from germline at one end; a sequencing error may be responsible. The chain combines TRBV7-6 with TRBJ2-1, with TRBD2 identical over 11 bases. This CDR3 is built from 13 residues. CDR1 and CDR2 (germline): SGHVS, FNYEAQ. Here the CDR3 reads CAGSLAGGQEQFF. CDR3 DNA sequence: TGTGCCGGCAGCTTAGCGGGGGGGCAGGAGCAGTTCTTC.

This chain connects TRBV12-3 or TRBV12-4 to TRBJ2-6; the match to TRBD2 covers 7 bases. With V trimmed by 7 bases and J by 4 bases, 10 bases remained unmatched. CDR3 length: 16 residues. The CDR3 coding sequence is TGTGCCAGCACCATAAGGGAGGGGCGCGGGGCCAACGTCCTGACTTTC. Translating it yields CASTIREGRGANVLTF.

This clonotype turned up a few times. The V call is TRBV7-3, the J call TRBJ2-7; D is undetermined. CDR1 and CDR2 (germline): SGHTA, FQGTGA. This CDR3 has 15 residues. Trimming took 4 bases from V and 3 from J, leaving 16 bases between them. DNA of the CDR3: TGTGCCAGCAGCTCTCAAAAGGGCCCCGACTACGAGCAGTACTTC. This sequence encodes CASSSQKGPDYEQYF. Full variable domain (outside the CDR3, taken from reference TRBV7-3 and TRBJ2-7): GAGVSQTPSNKVTEKGKYVELRCDPISGHTALYWYRQSLGQGPEFLIYFQGTGAADDSGLPNDRFFAVRPEGSVSTLKIQRTERGDSAVYLCASSSQKGPDYEQYFGPGTRLTVT.

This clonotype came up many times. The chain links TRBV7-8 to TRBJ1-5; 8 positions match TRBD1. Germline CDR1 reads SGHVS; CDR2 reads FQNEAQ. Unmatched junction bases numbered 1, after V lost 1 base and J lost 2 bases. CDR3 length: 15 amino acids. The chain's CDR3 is CASSLGTGRNQPQHF. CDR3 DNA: TGTGCCAGCAGCTTAGGGACAGGGCGCAATCAGCCCCAGCATTTT.

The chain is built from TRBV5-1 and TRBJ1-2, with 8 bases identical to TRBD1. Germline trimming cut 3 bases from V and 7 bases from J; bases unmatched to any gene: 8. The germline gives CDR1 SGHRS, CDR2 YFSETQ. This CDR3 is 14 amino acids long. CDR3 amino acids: CASSWMDRASGYTF. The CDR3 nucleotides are TGCGCCAGCAGCTGGATGGACAGGGCAAGTGGCTACACCTTC. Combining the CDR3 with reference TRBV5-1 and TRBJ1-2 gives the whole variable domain KAGVTQTPRYLIKTRGQQVTLSCSPISGHRSVSWYQQTPGQGLQFLFEYFSETQRNKGNFPGRFSGRQFSNSRSEMNVSTLELGDSALYLCASSWMDRASGYTFGSGTRLTVV.

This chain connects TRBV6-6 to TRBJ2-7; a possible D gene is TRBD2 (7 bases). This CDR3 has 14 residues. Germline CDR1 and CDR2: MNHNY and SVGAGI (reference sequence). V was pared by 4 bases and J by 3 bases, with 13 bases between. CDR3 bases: TGTGCCAGCAGTTCCGGAGGGGGGGTCTACGAGCAGTACTTC. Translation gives CASSSGGGVYEQYF.

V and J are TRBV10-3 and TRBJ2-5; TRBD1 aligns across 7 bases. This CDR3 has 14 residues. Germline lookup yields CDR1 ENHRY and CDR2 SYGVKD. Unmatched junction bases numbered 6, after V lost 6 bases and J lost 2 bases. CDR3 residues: CAISGTALQETQYF. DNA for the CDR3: TGTGCCATCAGCGGGACAGCCTTACAAGAGACCCAGTACTTC.

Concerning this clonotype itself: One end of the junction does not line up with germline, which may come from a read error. The CDR3 DNA follows: TGTGCCGGCAGTGAAGCGCTTCCCATAGGGGACATTCAGTACTTC. Translation gives CAGSEALPIGDIQYF. The chain recombines TRBV6-1 with TRBJ2-4, with a possible D match to TRBD1 (5 bases). Looked up from germline, CDR1 is MNHNS and CDR2 is SASEGT. The CDR3 totals 15 residues.

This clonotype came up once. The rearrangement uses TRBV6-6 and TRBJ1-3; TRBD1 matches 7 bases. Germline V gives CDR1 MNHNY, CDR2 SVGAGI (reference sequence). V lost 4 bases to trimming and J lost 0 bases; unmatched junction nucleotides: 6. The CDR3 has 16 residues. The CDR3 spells CASSSRQGGSGNTIYF. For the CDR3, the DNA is TGTGCCAGCAGTTCCCGGCAGGGGGGCTCTGGAAACACCATATATTTT.

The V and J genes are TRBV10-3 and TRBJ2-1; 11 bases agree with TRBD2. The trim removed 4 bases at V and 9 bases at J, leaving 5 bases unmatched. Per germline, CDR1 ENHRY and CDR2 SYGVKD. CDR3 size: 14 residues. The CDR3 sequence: CAISAALAGGEQFF. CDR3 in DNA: TGTGCCATCAGTGCCGCTCTAGCGGGGGGTGAGCAGTTCTTC.

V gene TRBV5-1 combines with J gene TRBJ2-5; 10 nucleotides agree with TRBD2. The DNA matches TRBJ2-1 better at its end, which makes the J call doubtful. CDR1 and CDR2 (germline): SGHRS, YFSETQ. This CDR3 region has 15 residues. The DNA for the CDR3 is TGCGCCAGCAGCTTAACTAGCGGGGCCCAAGAGACCCAGTTCTTC. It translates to CASSLTSGAQETQFF.

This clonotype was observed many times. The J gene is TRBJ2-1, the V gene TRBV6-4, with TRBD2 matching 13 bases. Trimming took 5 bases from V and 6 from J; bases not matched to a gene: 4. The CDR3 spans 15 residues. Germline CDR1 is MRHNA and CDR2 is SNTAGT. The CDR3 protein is CASSLGTSGVNEQFF. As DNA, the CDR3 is TGTGCCAGCAGTCTAGGGACTAGCGGGGTCAATGAGCAGTTCTTC.

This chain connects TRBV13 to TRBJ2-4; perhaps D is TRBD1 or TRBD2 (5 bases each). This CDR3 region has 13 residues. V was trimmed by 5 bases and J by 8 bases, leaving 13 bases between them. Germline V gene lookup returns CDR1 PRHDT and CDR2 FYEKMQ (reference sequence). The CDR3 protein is CASSTGLRDIQYF. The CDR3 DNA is TGTGCCAGCAGCACGGGGCTACGGGACATTCAGTACTTC.

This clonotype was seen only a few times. CDR3 in amino acids: CASSLAVGGGLNEQFF. CDR3 in DNA: TGCGCCAGCAGCTTGGCCGTAGGAGGGGGGTTGAATGAGCAGTTCTTC. V usage is TRBV5-1 and J usage is TRBJ2-1; possibly TRBD1 or TRBD2 for D (6 bases each). Trimming took 0 bases from V and 7 from J, leaving 17 bases between them. CDR1 is SGHRS, CDR2 YFSETQ, per germline. CDR3 length: 16 amino acids. Together with reference TRBV5-1 and TRBJ2-1, the CDR3 gives the full variable domain: KAGVTQTPRYLIKTRGQQVTLSCSPISGHRSVSWYQQTPGQGLQFLFEYFSETQRNKGNFPGRFSGRQFSNSRSEMNVSTLELGDSALYLCASSLAVGGGLNEQFFGPGTRLTVL.

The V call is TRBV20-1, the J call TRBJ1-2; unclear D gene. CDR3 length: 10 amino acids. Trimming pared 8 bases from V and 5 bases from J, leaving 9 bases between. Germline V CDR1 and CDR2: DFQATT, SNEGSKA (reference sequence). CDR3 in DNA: TGCAGTCCGACGGATTATGGCTACACCTTC. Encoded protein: CSPTDYGYTF.

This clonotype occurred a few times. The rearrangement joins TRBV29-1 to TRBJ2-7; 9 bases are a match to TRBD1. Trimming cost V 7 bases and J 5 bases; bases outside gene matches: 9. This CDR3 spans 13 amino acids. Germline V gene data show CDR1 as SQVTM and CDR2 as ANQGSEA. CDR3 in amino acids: CSAGQGWSDEQYF. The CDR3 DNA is TGCAGCGCGGGACAGGGCTGGTCTGACGAGCAGTACTTC.

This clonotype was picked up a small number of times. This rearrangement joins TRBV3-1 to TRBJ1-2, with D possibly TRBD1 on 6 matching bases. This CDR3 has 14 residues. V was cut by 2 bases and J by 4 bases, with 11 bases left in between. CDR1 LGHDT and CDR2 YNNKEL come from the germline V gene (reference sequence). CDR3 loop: CASSQMTGFYGYTF. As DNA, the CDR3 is TGTGCCAGCAGCCAAATGACAGGTTTCTATGGCTACACCTTC.

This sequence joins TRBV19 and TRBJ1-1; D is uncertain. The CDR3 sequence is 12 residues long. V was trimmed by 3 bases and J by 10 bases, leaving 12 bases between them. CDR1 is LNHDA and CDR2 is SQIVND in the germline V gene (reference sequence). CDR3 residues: CASSIGVSSAFF. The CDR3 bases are TGTGCCAGTAGTATCGGGGTATCATCAGCTTTCTTT.

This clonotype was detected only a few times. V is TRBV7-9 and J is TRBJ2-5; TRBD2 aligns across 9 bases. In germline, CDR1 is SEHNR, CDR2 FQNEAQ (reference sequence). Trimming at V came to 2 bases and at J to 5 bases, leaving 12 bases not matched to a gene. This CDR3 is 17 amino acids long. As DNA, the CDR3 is TGTGCCAGCAGCTTATCCGGGCGGGGACTAGCAGTCGAGACCCAGTACTTC. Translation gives CASSLSGRGLAVETQYF.

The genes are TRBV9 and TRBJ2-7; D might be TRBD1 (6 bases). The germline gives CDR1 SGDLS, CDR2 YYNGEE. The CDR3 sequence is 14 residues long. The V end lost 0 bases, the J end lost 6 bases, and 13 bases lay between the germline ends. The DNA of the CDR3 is TGTGCCAGCAGCGTAGCAGGGGAATTCGGCGAGCAGTACTTC. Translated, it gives CASSVAGEFGEQYF.

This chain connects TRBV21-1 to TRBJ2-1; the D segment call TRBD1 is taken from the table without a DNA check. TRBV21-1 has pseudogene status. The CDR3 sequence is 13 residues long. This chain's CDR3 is CASSTDRQDEQFF. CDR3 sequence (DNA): TGTGCCAGCAGCACCGACAGGCAGGATGAGCAGTTCTTC.

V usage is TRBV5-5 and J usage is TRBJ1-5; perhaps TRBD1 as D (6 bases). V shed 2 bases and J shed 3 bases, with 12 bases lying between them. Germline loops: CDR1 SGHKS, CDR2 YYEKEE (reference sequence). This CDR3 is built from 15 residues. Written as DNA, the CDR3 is TGTGCCAGCAGCTTTACGGACAGATTCAATCAGCCCCAGCATTTT. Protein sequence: CASSFTDRFNQPQHF.

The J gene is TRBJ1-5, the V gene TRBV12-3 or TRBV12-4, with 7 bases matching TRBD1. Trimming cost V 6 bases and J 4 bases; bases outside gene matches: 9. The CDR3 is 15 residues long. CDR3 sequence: CASRRRQGTNQPQHF. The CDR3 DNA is TGTGCCAGCAGGAGACGACAGGGAACGAATCAGCCCCAGCATTTT.